A single T cell receptor beta chain is shown here with its context. Using immunoSEQ multiplex PCR, the repertoire was profiled, and TCRdb retains in-frame clones only, with some absent. The repertoire has 65,000 to 85,000 clones, 80% to 95% of them found once; the top ten carry under 0.35%. These data originate in a study of T cell changes during pregnancy in multiple sclerosis. This CDR3 is 13 amino acids long. V was cut by 3 bases and J by 0 bases, with 5 bases left in between. Looked up from germline, CDR1 is MNHEY and CDR2 is SVGAGI. The source was CD4+ T cells from peripheral blood mononuclear cells, collected after pregnancy. The chain is built from TRBV6-5 and TRBJ2-5; D is undetermined. This receptor was taken from a female donor with multiple sclerosis, enrolled in a pregnancy study. The CDR3 DNA is TGTGCCAGCAGTTATGACTACCAAGAGACCCAGTACTTC. Translated: CASSYDYQETQYF.